Below, 20 T cell receptor beta chains from the same sample are listed, as sequenced in a study of control samples from healthy donors and cancer patients. The method was immunoSEQ multiplex PCR; TCRdb's version includes in-frame clones alone and lacks a portion of them. There are some 140,000 clones in the sample; 80% to 90% occur only once, and approximately 8.6% lies in the top ten. Sequenced input: blood. These receptors were obtained from a woman in her twenties or thirties in good health.

The rearrangement joins TRBV18 to TRBJ2-3, with 8 nucleotides matching TRBD1. V lost 3 bases and J lost 5; bases outside the gene matches: 4. Germline CDR1 KGHSH, CDR2 LQKENI. This CDR3 has 14 residues. The CDR3 DNA is TGTGCCAGCTCACCGGACAGGGCCGGAGATACGCAGTATTTT. It yields the protein CASSPDRAGDTQYF.

V gene TRBV4-2 combines with J gene TRBJ1-2, with D possibly TRBD1 on 5 matching bases. The germline CDR1 and CDR2 sequences are LGHNA and YNFKEQ. The V end lost 4 bases, the J end lost 2 bases, and 17 bases lay between the germline ends. This CDR3 is 16 amino acids long. CDR3 sequence reads: CASSPSAGTENYGYTF. CDR3 nucleotide sequence: TGTGCCAGCAGCCCATCTGCCGGGACGGAAAACTATGGCTACACCTTC.

The V call is TRBV7-9, the J call TRBJ1-1, with D hard to call. Germline-derived CDR1 and CDR2 are SEHNR and FQNEAQ (reference sequence). The CDR3 is 13 residues long. Trimming left V 8 bases short and J 0 bases short, with 10 bases between. The CDR3 loop reads CASREGMNTEAFF. In DNA, the CDR3 is TGTGCCAGCCGGGAGGGAATGAACACTGAAGCTTTCTTT.

The genes are TRBV7-8 and TRBJ1-1, with a possible D match to TRBD1 (6 bases). The CDR3 consists of 12 residues. Germline V gene sequence: CDR1 SGHVS, CDR2 FQNEAQ. Trimming left V 3 bases short and J 10 bases short, with 12 bases between. DNA of the CDR3: TGTGCCAGCAGCTTTCAGGGGACGATAGCTTTCTTT. Translating it yields CASSFQGTIAFF.

The rearrangement links TRBV7-8 to TRBJ1-6, with 8 bases matching TRBD1. In germline, CDR1 is SGHVS, CDR2 FQNEAQ. Trimming took 5 bases from V and 7 from J; bases not matched to a gene: 7. The CDR3 sequence is 15 residues long. The CDR3 DNA reads as TGTGCCAGCAGCCCGGAGGGACAGGCAAATTCACCCCTCCACTTT. Translating gives CASSPEGQANSPLHF.

This sequence joins TRBV2 and TRBJ2-5; D not resolved. Germline V gene lookup returns CDR1 SNHLY and CDR2 FYNNEI. This CDR3 has 14 amino acids. The V and J ends lost 4 bases and 1 base respectively, with 10 bases between them. The chain's CDR3 is CASSGLPAQETQYF. In DNA form, the CDR3 reads TGTGCCAGCAGTGGATTGCCAGCCCAAGAGACCCAGTACTTC.

The chain uses TRBV20-1 and TRBJ1-1; no clear D. The length of the CDR3 is 10 residues. CDR1 DFQATT and CDR2 SNEGSKA come from the germline V gene (reference sequence). Trimming removed 3 bases at V and 7 bases at J, with 6 bases between. In nucleotides, the CDR3 is TGCAGTGCTAGCTTTGTTGAAGCTTTCTTT. It yields the protein CSASFVEAFF.

This clone came up many times. The rearrangement uses TRBV7-3 and TRBJ2-2; 8 nucleotides match TRBD2. Germline trimming cut 2 bases from V and 0 bases from J; bases unmatched to any gene: 5. Germline V gene sequence: CDR1 SGHTA, CDR2 FQGTGA. The CDR3 loop spans 17 amino acids. Here the CDR3 DNA reads TGTGCCAGCAGCTTAGGGGCGGGAGGCCCGAACACCGGGGAGCTGTTTTTT. As protein: CASSLGAGGPNTGELFF. The variable domain in full, with the rest retrieved from reference TRBV7-3 and TRBJ2-2, is GAGVSQTPSNKVTEKGKYVELRCDPISGHTALYWYRQSLGQGPEFLIYFQGTGAADDSGLPNDRFFAVRPEGSVSTLKIQRTERGDSAVYLCASSLGAGGPNTGELFFGEGSRLTVL.

This clone was picked up one time. This chain connects TRBV10-3 to TRBJ1-4; tentatively, D is TRBD1 (6 bases). Germline values: CDR1 ENHRY, CDR2 SYGVKD. CDR3 length: 15 residues. Between the trimmed V and J ends, which lost 4 bases and 7 bases, there was a span of 16 bases. CDR3 bases: TGTGCCATCAGTGGAGGAGGGGGGGCGCCTGAAAAACTGTTTTTT. This sequence encodes CAISGGGGAPEKLFF.

The chain recombines TRBV19 with TRBJ1-4, with D tentatively TRBD1 (5 bases). Germline V gene sequence: CDR1 LNHDA, CDR2 SQIVND (reference sequence). Trimming stripped 0 bases from V and 0 bases from J, with 14 bases between. The CDR3 covers 18 residues. The CDR3 nucleotides read TGTGCCAGTAGTATAGATGGGCAGGGTTTTGCAACTAATGAAAAACTGTTTTTT. It codes for CASSIDGQGFATNEKLFF.

The V call is TRBV11-2, the J call TRBJ2-6, with 7 bases lining up with TRBD1. Germline V lookup: CDR1 SGHAT, CDR2 FQNNGV. The V segment lost 7 bases and the J segment 1 base; nucleotides outside the gene matches: 13. The CDR3 totals 18 residues. The chain's CDR3 is CASTRRGQRKSGANVLTF. The CDR3 region has the DNA TGTGCCAGCACCCGACGGGGACAGCGAAAGTCTGGGGCCAACGTCCTGACTTTC.

The chain joins TRBV7-6 to TRBJ1-6, with 9 bases fitting TRBD1. Germline lookup yields CDR1 SGHVS and CDR2 FNYEAQ. With V trimmed by 4 bases and J by 8 bases, 6 bases remained unmatched. The CDR3 consists of 15 residues. The CDR3 reads CASSSTDRGDSPLHF. The CDR3 DNA is TGTGCCAGCAGCTCCACAGACAGGGGGGATTCACCCCTCCACTTT.

The rearrangement uses TRBV11-2 and TRBJ1-1, with unresolved D. V lost 0 bases to trimming and J lost 3 bases, with 8 bases between them. This CDR3 is built from 14 residues. The germline V gene encodes CDR1 SGHAT and CDR2 FQNNGV. The chain's CDR3 is CASSLDLPDTEAFF. DNA for the CDR3: TGTGCCAGCAGCTTAGATCTCCCGGACACTGAAGCTTTCTTT.

The V and J genes are TRBV2 and TRBJ1-4, with D possibly being TRBD1 (5 bases). V dropped 5 bases and J dropped 13 bases, with 17 bases sitting between them. The CDR3 covers 13 residues. Germline CDR1 and CDR2: SNHLY and FYNNEI. This chain's CDR3 is CASSSQSIGGLFF. In nucleotides, the CDR3 is TGTGCCAGCAGTTCCCAGTCGATTGGGGGACTGTTTTTT. Supplemented by reference TRBV2 and TRBJ1-4, the full variable domain reads EPEVTQTPSHQVTQMGQEVILRCVPISNHLYFYWYRQILGQKVEFLVSFYNNEISEKSEIFDDQFSVERPDGSNFTLKIRSTKLEDSAMYFCASSSQSIGGLFFGSGTQLSVL.

The chain employs TRBV3-1 (or the pseudogene TRBV3-2) and TRBJ2-1, with TRBD2 identical over 12 bases. This CDR3 spans 14 amino acids. With V trimmed by 1 base and J by 14 bases, 6 bases remained unmatched. Germline assignment: CDR1 LGHDT and CDR2 YNNKEL (reference sequence). CDR3 nucleotides: TGTGCCAGCAGCCAAGGTCTAGCGGGAGGGGCGAAGTTCTTC. Residues: CASSQGLAGGAKFF.

The rearrangement uses TRBV7-2 and TRBJ1-6, with a possible D match to TRBD1 (6 bases). Germline lookup yields CDR1 SGHTA and CDR2 FQGNSA. The CDR3 loop spans 11 amino acids. V lost 5 bases to trimming and J lost 16 bases, with 12 bases between them. CDR3 residues: CASSPGTLLHF. The CDR3 nucleotides read TGTGCCAGCAGCCCCGGGACACTGCTCCACTTT.

The V gene is TRBV4-2, the J gene TRBJ1-1, with D possibly matching TRBD1 (5 bases). CDR3 size: 16 residues. Germline V CDR1 and CDR2: LGHNA, YNFKEQ. V lost 1 base, J lost 1 base, and 13 bases lay in between. The CDR3 sequence: CASSQVADSGNTEAFF. DNA of the CDR3: TGTGCCAGCAGCCAAGTTGCAGACAGCGGGAACACTGAAGCTTTCTTT.

The chain joins TRBV6-2 or TRBV6-3 to TRBJ1-5, with TRBD1 identical over 8 bases. CDR1 MNHEY and CDR2 SVGEGT come from the germline V gene. J lost 5 bases, V lost 2 bases, and 2 bases had no gene match. This CDR3 has 14 amino acids. CDR3 coding DNA: TGTGCCAGCAGTTACCCGGACAGGGATCAGCCCCAGCATTTT. The encoded protein is CASSYPDRDQPQHF.

V is TRBV10-3 and J is TRBJ2-1; TRBD2 agrees at 9 bases. CDR3 size: 17 residues. The J segment lost 0 bases and the V segment lost 3 bases, leaving 6 bases of the junction unmatched. The germline gives CDR1 ENHRY, CDR2 SYGVKD. CDR3 residues: CAISEGASGDSYNEQFF. The CDR3 DNA is TGTGCCATCAGTGAAGGGGCTAGCGGGGACTCCTACAATGAGCAGTTCTTC.

The gene calls are TRBV7-9 and TRBJ1-6, with D possibly being TRBD1 (5 bases). The CDR3 runs 15 residues. V lost 0 bases and J 7 bases, leaving 10 bases between the germline ends. Germline CDR1 is SEHNR and CDR2 is FQNEAQ (reference sequence). CDR3 region: CASSLARGANSPLHF. Written as DNA, the CDR3 is TGTGCCAGCAGCTTAGCTAGAGGGGCGAATTCACCCCTCCACTTT.